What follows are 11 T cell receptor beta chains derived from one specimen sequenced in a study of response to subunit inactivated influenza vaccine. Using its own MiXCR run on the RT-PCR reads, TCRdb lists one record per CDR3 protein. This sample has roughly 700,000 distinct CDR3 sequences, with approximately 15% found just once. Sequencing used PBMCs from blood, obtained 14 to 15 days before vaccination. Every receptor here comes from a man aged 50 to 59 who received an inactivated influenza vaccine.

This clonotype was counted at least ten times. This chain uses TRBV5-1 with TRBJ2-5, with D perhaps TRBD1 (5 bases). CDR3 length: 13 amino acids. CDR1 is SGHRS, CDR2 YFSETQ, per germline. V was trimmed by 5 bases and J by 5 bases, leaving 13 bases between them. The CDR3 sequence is CASSSRVGETQYF. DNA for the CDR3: TGCGCCAGCAGTTCCAGGGTTGGGGAGACCCAGTACTTC. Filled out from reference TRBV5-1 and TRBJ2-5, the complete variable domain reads KAGVTQTPRYLIKTRGQQVTLSCSPISGHRSVSWYQQTPGQGLQFLFEYFSETQRNKGNFPGRFSGRQFSNSRSEMNVSTLELGDSALYLCASSSRVGETQYFGPGTRLLVL.

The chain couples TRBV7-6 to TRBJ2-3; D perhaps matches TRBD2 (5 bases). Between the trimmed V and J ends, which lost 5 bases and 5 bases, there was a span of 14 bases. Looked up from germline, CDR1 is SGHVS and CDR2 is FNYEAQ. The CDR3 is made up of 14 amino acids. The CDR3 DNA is TGTGCCAGCAGCAATACTAGTTGGGGAGATACGCAGTATTTT. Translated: CASSNTSWGDTQYF.

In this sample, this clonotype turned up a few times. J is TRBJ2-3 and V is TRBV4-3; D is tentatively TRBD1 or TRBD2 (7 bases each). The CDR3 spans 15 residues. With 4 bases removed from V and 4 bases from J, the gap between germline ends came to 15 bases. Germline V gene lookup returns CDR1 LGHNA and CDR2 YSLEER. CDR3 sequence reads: CASSRREGAADTQYF. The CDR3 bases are TGCGCCAGCAGCCGGAGGGAGGGGGCAGCAGATACGCAGTATTTT.

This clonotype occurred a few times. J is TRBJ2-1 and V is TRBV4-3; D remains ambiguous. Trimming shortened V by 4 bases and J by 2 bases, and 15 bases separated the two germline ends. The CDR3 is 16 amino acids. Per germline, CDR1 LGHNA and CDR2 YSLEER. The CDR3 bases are TGCGCCAGCAGCCGGCTATACTTGGGCACCTACAATGAGCAGTTCTTC. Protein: CASSRLYLGTYNEQFF.

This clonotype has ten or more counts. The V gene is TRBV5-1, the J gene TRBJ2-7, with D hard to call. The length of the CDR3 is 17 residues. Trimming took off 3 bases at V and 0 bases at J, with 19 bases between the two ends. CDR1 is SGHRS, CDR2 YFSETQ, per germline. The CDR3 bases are TGCGCCAGCAGCTCTAAACTCCCCCCGCTATCCTCCTACGAGCAGTACTTC. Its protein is CASSSKLPPLSSYEQYF.

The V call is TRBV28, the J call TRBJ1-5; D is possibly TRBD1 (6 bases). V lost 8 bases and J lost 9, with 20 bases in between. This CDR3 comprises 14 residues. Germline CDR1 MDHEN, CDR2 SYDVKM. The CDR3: CASRSYRADGPQHF. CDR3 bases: TGTGCCAGCCGTTCCTACAGGGCCGATGGGCCCCAGCATTTT. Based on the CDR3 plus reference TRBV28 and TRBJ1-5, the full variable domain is DVKVTQSSRYLVKRTGEKVFLECVQDMDHENMFWYRQDPGLGLRLIYFSYDVKMKEKGDIPEGYSVSREKKERFSLILESASTNQTSMYLCASRSYRADGPQHFGDGTRLSIL.

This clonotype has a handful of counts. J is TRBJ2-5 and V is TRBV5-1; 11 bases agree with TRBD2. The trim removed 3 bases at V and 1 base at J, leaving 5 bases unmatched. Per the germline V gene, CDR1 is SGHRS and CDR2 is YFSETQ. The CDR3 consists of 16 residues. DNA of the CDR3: TGCGCCAGCAGCTCGCGACTAGCGGGGCGCCAAGAGACCCAGTACTTC. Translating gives CASSSRLAGRQETQYF.

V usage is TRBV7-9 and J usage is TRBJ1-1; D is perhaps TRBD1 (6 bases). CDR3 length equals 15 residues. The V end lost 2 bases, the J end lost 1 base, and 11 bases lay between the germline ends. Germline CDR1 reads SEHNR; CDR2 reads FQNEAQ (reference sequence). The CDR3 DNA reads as TGTGCCAGCAGCTTATTCGGACAGCAGAACACTGAAGCTTTCTTT. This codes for CASSLFGQQNTEAFF.

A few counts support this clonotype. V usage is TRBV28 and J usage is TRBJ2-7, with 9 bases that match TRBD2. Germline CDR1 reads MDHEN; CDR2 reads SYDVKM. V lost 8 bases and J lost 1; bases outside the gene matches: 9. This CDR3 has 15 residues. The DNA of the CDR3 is TGTGCCAGCCGGCTAGCGGGGTCTAAGTCCTACGAGCAGTACTTC. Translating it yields CASRLAGSKSYEQYF. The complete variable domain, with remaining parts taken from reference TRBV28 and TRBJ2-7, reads DVKVTQSSRYLVKRTGEKVFLECVQDMDHENMFWYRQDPGLGLRLIYFSYDVKMKEKGDIPEGYSVSREKKERFSLILESASTNQTSMYLCASRLAGSKSYEQYFGPGTRLTVT.

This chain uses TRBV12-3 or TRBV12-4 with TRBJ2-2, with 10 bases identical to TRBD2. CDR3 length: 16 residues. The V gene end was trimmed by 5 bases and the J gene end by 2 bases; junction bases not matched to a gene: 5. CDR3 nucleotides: TGTGCCAGCAGTAGACTAGCGGGTTTAAACACCGGGGAGCTGTTTTTT. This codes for CASSRLAGLNTGELFF.

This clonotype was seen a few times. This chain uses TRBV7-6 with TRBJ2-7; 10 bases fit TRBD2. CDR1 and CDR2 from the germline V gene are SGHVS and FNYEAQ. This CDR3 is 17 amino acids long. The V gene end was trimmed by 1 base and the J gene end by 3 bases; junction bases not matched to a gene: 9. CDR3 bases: TGTGCCAGCAGCTTAGAGGCGTCTAGCGGGAGCTACTACGAGCAGTACTTC. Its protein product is CASSLEASSGSYYEQYF.